This TCR beta chain was identified in a study of cytomegalovirus exposure and HLA in healthy donors. PCR was performed using 60 Vbeta and 13 Jbeta primers. Only in-frame clones appear in the TCRdb table, and some are missing; sequencing was by immunoSEQ multiplex PCR. The sample includes approximately 210,000 clones, approximately 85% of them seen just once. CDR1 is SGHDT, CDR2 YYEEEE, per germline. The CDR3 is 13 amino acids. Trimming removed 0 bases at V and 5 bases at J, with 8 bases between. The specimen was PBMCs. V gene TRBV5-6 combines with J gene TRBJ2-5; D gene ambiguous. The TCR was taken from a man between 18 and 35 years old in good health and CMV-seronegative. This CDR3 is CASSLGSEETQYF. The CDR3 nucleotides read TGTGCCAGCAGCTTGGGCAGCGAGGAGACCCAGTACTTC.